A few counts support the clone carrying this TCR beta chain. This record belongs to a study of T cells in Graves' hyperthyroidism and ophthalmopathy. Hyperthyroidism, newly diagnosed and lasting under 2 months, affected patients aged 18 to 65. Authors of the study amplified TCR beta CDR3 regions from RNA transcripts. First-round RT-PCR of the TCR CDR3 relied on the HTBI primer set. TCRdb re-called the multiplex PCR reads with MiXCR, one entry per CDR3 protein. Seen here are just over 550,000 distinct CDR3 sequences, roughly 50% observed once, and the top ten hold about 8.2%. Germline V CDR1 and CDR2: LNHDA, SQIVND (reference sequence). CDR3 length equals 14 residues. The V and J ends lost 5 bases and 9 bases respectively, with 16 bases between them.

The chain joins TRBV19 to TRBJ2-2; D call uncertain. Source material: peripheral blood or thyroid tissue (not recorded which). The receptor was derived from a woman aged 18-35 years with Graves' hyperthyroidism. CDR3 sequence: CASSPRAASRELFF. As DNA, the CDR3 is TGTGCCAGTAGTCCCCGGGCAGCGTCGCGGGAGCTGTTTTTT.